The 19 T cell receptor beta chains listed next were all sequenced from one sample in a study of molecular identifiers for immune sequencing clone quantification. TCRdb ran MiXCR on the PCR reads and lists one entry per CDR3 protein. The sample lists approximately 630,000 distinct CDR3 sequences, roughly 23% seen once, with about 0.78% in the top ten. What was sequenced was naive CD8+ T cells from blood, with Jurkat cell RNA spiked in. The subset denotes: FACS-sorted CD8+CD4-CCR7+CD45RA+ naive T cells. These TCRs come from a human donor in good health. Some libraries in this study had Jurkat cell RNA spiked in.

The table lists this clonotype with many counts. The chain combines TRBV4-2 with TRBJ2-1, with 8 nucleotides matching TRBD1. CDR1 and CDR2 from the germline V gene are LGHNA and YNFKEQ. This CDR3 is built from 14 residues. J was trimmed by 9 bases and V by 8 bases; bases with no gene match: 12. The CDR3 loop reads CASLDRENRGEQFF. The DNA of the CDR3 is TGTGCCAGCTTGGACAGGGAAAATAGGGGTGAGCAGTTCTTC.

This clonotype was found many times. This chain joins TRBV2 and TRBJ1-1; no clear D gene. V was clipped by 8 bases and J by 4 bases, with 17 bases between them. This CDR3 region has 14 residues. CDR1 and CDR2 (germline): SNHLY, FYNNEI. Here the CDR3 DNA reads TGTGCCAGCTCTGATGGCGAGTTGAGCACTGAAGCTTTCTTT. Its protein product is CASSDGELSTEAFF.

As regards this clonotype: The junction departs from the called germline gene at one end, perhaps through a read error. The chain combines TRBV28 with TRBJ1-2; D uncertain. In germline, CDR1 is MDHEN, CDR2 SYDVKM. The CDR3 extends over 14 amino acids. CDR3 coding DNA: TGTGCCCGCAGTTTAGCATCAGGTTTCTATGGCTACACCTTC. This gives the protein CARSLASGFYGYTF.

The V call is TRBV21-1, the J call TRBJ2-3; the listed D gene, TRBD1, was not tested against the DNA. TRBV21-1 is a listed pseudogene. The CDR3 length is 15 residues. As DNA, the CDR3 is TGTGCCAGCAGCCTCATGACCGGGGGCGAGGATACGCAGTATTTT. It encodes CASSLMTGGEDTQYF.

The chain employs TRBV30 and TRBJ2-7; 11 bases match TRBD2. CDR3 length: 15 amino acids. The trim removed 2 bases at V and 6 bases at J, leaving 9 bases unmatched. Germline assignment: CDR1 GTSNPN and CDR2 SVGIG (reference sequence). The CDR3 region has the DNA TGTGCCTGGAGTCCCGGGACTAGCGGTCCGTTCGAGCAGTACTTC. Residues: CAWSPGTSGPFEQYF.

This clonotype was counted many times. The chain links TRBV5-1 to TRBJ2-7; 7 bases agree with TRBD1. V lost 0 bases and J lost 0; bases outside the gene matches: 6. Germline V gene lookup returns CDR1 SGHRS and CDR2 YFSETQ. This CDR3 spans 16 amino acids. For the CDR3, the DNA is TGCGCCAGCAGCTTGGCGGAACAGGGGCCCTCCTACGAGCAGTACTTC. Protein: CASSLAEQGPSYEQYF.

This clonotype was seen a few times. The genes are TRBV28 and TRBJ2-2, with D perhaps assigned TRBD1 or TRBD2 (6 bases each). The CDR3 has 18 amino acids. Germline assignment: CDR1 MDHEN and CDR2 SYDVKM. V lost 6 bases to trimming and J lost 3 bases, with 23 bases between them. The CDR3 protein is CASRSSGARDHYTGELFF. CDR3 sequence (DNA): TGTGCCAGCAGAAGCTCGGGGGCCCGTGACCACTACACCGGGGAGCTGTTTTTT.

This clonotype appeared many times. CDR3 loop: CASSQDIRSAIPQYF. The CDR3 DNA follows: TGCGCCAGCAGCCAAGATATTCGTTCGGCTATCCCGCAGTATTTT. The J gene is TRBJ2-3, the V gene TRBV4-3; D gene ambiguous. Germline CDR1 reads LGHNA; CDR2 reads YSLEER. Trimming took off 0 bases at V and 10 bases at J, with 17 bases between the two ends. The CDR3 has 15 amino acids.

This clonotype was found many times. The gene calls are TRBV19 and TRBJ1-4; no definite D call. Germline CDR1 and CDR2: LNHDA and SQIVND (reference sequence). The length of the CDR3 is 12 residues. Trimming removed 9 bases from V and 2 bases from J, with 7 bases in between. CDR3 loop: CASAGTNEKLFF. CDR3 nucleotide sequence: TGTGCCAGCGCCGGGACTAATGAAAAACTGTTTTTT.

With regard to this clonotype: Since a much larger clone is just one base distant, this may be a read error. This chain joins TRBV6-5 and TRBJ1-2; D is ambiguous. The CDR3 runs to 15 residues. CDR1 MNHEY and CDR2 SVGAGI come from the germline V gene. The CDR3 protein is CASSYSPEWFDGHTF. CDR3 nucleotides: TGTGCCAGCAGTTACTCGCCAGAATGGTTCGATGGCCACACCTTC.

On this clonotype itself: A much larger clone differs from this one at a single base, so this may be a read error. The conserved phenylalanine or tryptophan normally closing the CDR3 is absent here, so this likely arose from a read error. The chain has TRBV4-1 and TRBJ2-1; possibly TRBD2 for D (6 bases). Trimming pared 0 bases from V and 4 bases from J, leaving 10 bases between. This CDR3 spans 15 amino acids. Germline V lookup: CDR1 MGHRA, CDR2 YSYEKL. The CDR3 sequence is CASSQDLAGYNEQFL. CDR3 bases: TGCGCCAGCAGCCAAGATCTGGCGGGATACAATGAGCAGTTCCTC.

The J gene is TRBJ2-7, the V gene TRBV11-3, with D tentatively TRBD1 (5 bases). V was shortened by 6 bases and J by 6 bases, with 15 bases between the two germline ends. The CDR3 has 13 residues. In germline, CDR1 is SGHNT, CDR2 YENEEA. In DNA, the CDR3 is TGTGCCAGCAGTGTTGCAGGGCTAAGCGAGCAGTACTTC. Translation: CASSVAGLSEQYF.

On this clonotype itself: A much larger clonotype is one base distant, so this may be a read error. The J gene is TRBJ2-5, the V gene TRBV7-2; no clear D. Germline V gene lookup returns CDR1 SGHTA and CDR2 FQGNSA. This CDR3 has 13 amino acids. The V and J ends lost 5 bases and 4 bases respectively, with 11 bases between them. The CDR3 coding sequence is TGTGCCAGCAGCCCCTGGGCACGAGAGACCCAGTACTTC. This codes for CASSPWARETQYF. The whole variable domain, remainder taken from reference TRBV7-2 and TRBJ2-5, is GAGVSQSPSNKVTEKGKDVELRCDPISGHTALYWYRQSLGQGLEFLIYFQGNSAPDKSGLPSDRFSAERTGGSVSTLTIQRTQQEDSAVYLCASSPWARETQYFGPGTRLLVL.

This clonotype was recorded many times. The rearrangement links TRBV29-1 to TRBJ2-7; TRBD1 matches at 7 bases. CDR1 and CDR2 from the germline V gene are SQVTM and ANQGSEA. The V gene end was trimmed by 0 bases and the J gene end by 4 bases; junction bases not matched to a gene: 12. The CDR3 sequence is 16 residues long. CDR3 coding DNA: TGCAGCGTTGAAGATTCAGATCCGGGACAGAAGTACGAGCAGTACTTC. Residues: CSVEDSDPGQKYEQYF.

In the case of this clonotype: This sequence may be a read error, since a much larger clone differs from it by one base. This chain links TRBV19 with TRBJ2-7; 8 positions match TRBD1. J lost 6 bases, V lost 3 bases, and 7 bases had no gene match. Per germline, CDR1 LNHDA and CDR2 SQIVND (reference sequence). CDR3 length: 14 residues. CDR3 residues: CASSMGTGTSEQYF. Written as DNA, the CDR3 is TGTGCCAGTAGTATGGGGACAGGAACCTCCGAGCAGTACTTC. The full variable domain, its missing parts supplied by reference TRBV19 and TRBJ2-7, is DGGITQSPKYLFRKEGQNVTLSCEQNLNHDAMYWYRQDPGQGLRLIYYSQIVNDFQKGDIAEGYSVSREKKESFPLTVTSAQKNPTAFYLCASSMGTGTSEQYFGPGTRLTVT.

The chain links TRBV18 to TRBJ2-7, with 9 bases fitting TRBD1. The CDR3 has 11 residues. Germline CDR1 and CDR2: KGHSH and LQKENI. Germline trimming cut 11 bases from V and 6 bases from J; bases unmatched to any gene: 5. The CDR3 bases are TGTGCCGTACGACAGGGGGGCGAGCAGTACTTC. Translating gives CAVRQGGEQYF.

As to this clonotype: A much larger clone differs from this one at a single base, so this may be a read error. This rearrangement joins TRBV2 to TRBJ2-7; D perhaps matches TRBD2 (5 bases). Germline V gene sequence: CDR1 SNHLY, CDR2 FYNNEI. This CDR3 is built from 12 residues. The CDR3 here is CASTEAAREQYF. The CDR3 DNA reads TGTGCCAGCACTGAAGCGGCACGCGAGCAGTACTTC.

The chain carries TRBV27 and TRBJ1-2; D unresolved. V lost 1 base to trimming and J lost 1 base, with 10 bases between them. Germline CDR1 MNHEY, CDR2 SMNVEV (reference sequence). The CDR3 runs to 15 residues. CDR3 sequence: CASSLFGGGNYGYTF. CDR3 DNA sequence: TGTGCCAGCAGTTTATTCGGCGGAGGTAACTATGGCTACACCTTC.

This clonotype was counted a few times. This rearrangement joins TRBV30 to TRBJ1-1; D is ambiguous. The V end was cut by 0 bases, the J end by 3 bases, with 5 bases between. The germline CDR1 and CDR2 sequences are GTSNPN and SVGIG (reference sequence). This CDR3 spans 12 amino acids. The chain's CDR3 is CAWSVWDTEAFF. The CDR3 DNA sequence: TGTGCCTGGAGTGTCTGGGACACTGAAGCTTTCTTT.